This T cell receptor (beta chain) originates from a study of low-dose radiotherapy and immunotherapy resistance in tumors. Study details: Cohort 1 patients were irradiated with 0.5 Gy fractions every 2 weeks to 6.5 Gy total. 1 Gy per fraction was delivered to Cohort 2 every two weeks, for 13 Gy total over 26 weeks.

This clonotype was observed at least ten times. The CDR3 totals 14 residues. Germline-derived CDR1 and CDR2 are SGDLS and YYNGEE. Trimming removed 2 bases from V and 0 bases from J, with 9 bases in between. Documented time point: after trial treatment. Indicated treatment: LDRT plus nivolumab, ipilimumab, low-dose cyclophosphamide and aspirin (RACIN trial). Low-dose radiotherapy and low-dose cyclophosphamide, together with aspirin, ipilimumab and nivolumab, were given to donors. Alpha and beta chains were covered, as first-strand cDNA relied on TRAV- and TRBV-specific primers. A constant-region primer paired with the V-primer adapter amplified TCRs over about 20 PCR cycles. The authors amplified isolated mRNA by in vitro transcription. TCRdb passed the reads through MiXCR, listing each CDR3 protein once. The sample carries about 100,000 distinct CDR3 sequences, around 20% recorded once.

The receptor's source is a male donor with prostate cancer. This chain joins TRBV9 and TRBJ2-7; D is uncertain. Sequencing was performed on PBMCs, taken after low-dose radiotherapy plus immunotherapy. DNA of the CDR3: TGTGCCAGCAGCGTTGGTGGGGACTCCTACGAGCAGTACTTC. It yields the protein CASSVGGDSYEQYF.